Given below is one T cell receptor beta chain in context. This record comes from a study of blood T cell repertoires in COVID-19. Across the whole study: Sites in the United States, Italy and Spain provided acute and convalescent COVID-19 samples. From T cells, B-cell-depleted T cells, or PBMCs came the material, which was cDNA or gDNA.

Germline CDR1 and CDR2: SGHRS and YFSETQ. The V and J ends lost 3 bases and 3 bases, in that order; junction bases with no gene match: 12. CDR3 length: 17 residues. Per the study methods: Amplified reference gene primers provided the basis for estimating nucleated cell counts. Profiling relied on immunoSEQ multiplex PCR, and the TCRdb table lists in-frame clones only, not all of them. That table gives V, J and clone size, and the DNA gave D and trimming. Seen here are approximately 220,000 clones, 84% observed once, and the top ten hold less than 2.5%. Sequences were obtained from peripheral blood. The chain joins TRBV5-1 to TRBJ2-1; 7 bases match TRBD2. The receptor was isolated from a woman aged 60 to 75 with acute or convalescent COVID-19. CDR3 protein: CASSSTLRGGLYNEQFF. DNA for the CDR3: TGCGCCAGCAGCTCGACCTTAAGGGGAGGGCTCTACAATGAGCAGTTCTTC.